A single sample gave rise to the 16 T cell receptor beta chains below, sequenced in a study of T cells in Graves' hyperthyroidism and ophthalmopathy. The investigators amplified TCR beta CDR3 regions from RNA transcripts. The HTBI primer set was used in a first-round RT-PCR of the TCR CDR3. TCRdb re-called the multiplex PCR reads through MiXCR, storing one row per CDR3 protein. Among around 440,000 distinct CDR3 sequences listed, about 15% were seen once. What was sequenced was blood. The origin of the receptors is a young woman with Graves' hyperthyroidism.

This clonotype was observed many times. The chain joins TRBV20-1 to TRBJ2-1; TRBD2 matches 11 bases. CDR3 length: 16 amino acids. Germline lookup yields CDR1 DFQATT and CDR2 SNEGSKA (reference sequence). J lost 4 bases, V lost 0 bases, and 5 bases had no gene match. This CDR3 is CSARDPASGGYNEQFF. The CDR3 DNA follows: TGCAGTGCTAGAGATCCTGCTAGCGGGGGGTACAATGAGCAGTTCTTC.

This clonotype was seen ten or more times. V and J are TRBV18 and TRBJ1-1; D uncertain. In germline, CDR1 is KGHSH, CDR2 LQKENI. This CDR3 has 16 amino acids. V dropped 2 bases and J dropped 5 bases, with 18 bases sitting between them. DNA of the CDR3: TGTGCCAGCTCACCAAATTCTGGAGCGGGCGGGACTGAAGCTTTCTTT. It translates to CASSPNSGAGGTEAFF.

The sample holds many counts of this clonotype. CDR3 nucleotides: TGTGCCAGCAGCTGGGGACTGGGGACAGAGACCCAGTACTTC. Its translation: CASSWGLGTETQYF. The rearrangement links TRBV11-2 to TRBJ2-5, with a possible D match to TRBD2 (6 bases). This CDR3 contains 14 residues. V lost 4 bases to trimming and J lost 4 bases, with 13 bases between them. Germline values: CDR1 SGHAT, CDR2 FQNNGV.

This clonotype appeared a few times. The chain combines TRBV9 with TRBJ2-2; 9 nucleotides match TRBD2. Germline loops: CDR1 SGDLS, CDR2 YYNGEE. The ends lost 0 bases at V and 5 bases at J; junction bases unmatched: 2. The CDR3 length is 15 residues. For the CDR3, the DNA is TGTGCCAGCAGCGTAGAGCGGGGGGTAACCGGGGAGCTGTTTTTT. This gives the protein CASSVERGVTGELFF.

The rearrangement joins TRBV4-2 to TRBJ1-3; D is uncertain. The germline gives CDR1 LGHNA, CDR2 YNFKEQ. The CDR3 runs 16 residues. V lost 4 bases, J lost 0 bases, and 13 bases lay in between. The CDR3 protein is CASSPDIGRSGNTIYF. The CDR3 DNA follows: TGTGCCAGCAGCCCAGATATTGGACGCTCTGGAAACACCATATATTTT.

This clonotype has just a few counts. The chain carries TRBV6-5 and TRBJ1-6; D is possibly TRBD1 (5 bases). The CDR3 covers 14 residues. Trimming pared 2 bases from V and 3 bases from J, leaving 5 bases between. Per the germline V gene, CDR1 is MNHEY and CDR2 is SVGAGI. This CDR3 reads CASSYGGYNSPLHF. For the CDR3, the DNA is TGTGCCAGCAGTTACGGGGGCTATAATTCACCCCTCCACTTT.

This clonotype was seen many times. The CDR3 sequence is CASSFGGQPNTGELFF. CDR3 DNA: TGTGCCAGCAGTTTCGGGGGACAGCCCAACACCGGGGAGCTGTTTTTT. The chain is built from TRBV12-3 or TRBV12-4 and TRBJ2-2, with a weak D call TRBD1 (7 bases). The CDR3 covers 16 residues. Trimming left V 3 bases short and J 2 bases short, with 13 bases between.

This clonotype was observed at least ten times. The chain combines TRBV12-3 or TRBV12-4 with TRBJ2-7; 9 bases line up with TRBD1. The CDR3 covers 14 residues. V trimming: 6 bases; J trimming: 5 bases; junction bases outside the gene matches: 8. The CDR3 sequence: CASSRDRGMNEQYF. Written as DNA, the CDR3 is TGTGCCAGCAGCCGCGACAGGGGGATGAACGAGCAGTACTTC.

This clonotype showed up just a few times. V is TRBV3-1 and J is TRBJ2-3; 12 bases are a match to TRBD1. V shed 4 bases and J 6 bases; nucleotides not matched to a gene: 11. The CDR3 runs 17 residues. In germline, CDR1 is LGHDT, CDR2 YNNKEL (reference sequence). CDR3 amino acids: CASSLKVGTGGNDTQYF. As DNA, the CDR3 is TGTGCCAGCAGCCTAAAGGTAGGGACAGGGGGCAATGATACGCAGTATTTT.

This clonotype was observed many times. The chain has TRBV3-1 and TRBJ1-1; TRBD1 is a possible D gene (5 bases). Germline V gene sequence: CDR1 LGHDT, CDR2 YNNKEL (reference sequence). The CDR3 length is 14 residues. Trimming took off 1 base at V and 7 bases at J, with 13 bases between the two ends. CDR3 in amino acids: CASSQGGSLSEAFF. The CDR3 nucleotides are TGTGCCAGCAGCCAAGGGGGCTCATTGAGTGAAGCTTTCTTT.

This clonotype was seen only once. V is TRBV5-1 and J is TRBJ2-5; 12 positions match TRBD2. Germline V gene data show CDR1 as SGHRS and CDR2 as YFSETQ. The V and J ends lost 5 bases and 4 bases, in that order; junction bases with no gene match: 6. This CDR3 comprises 15 residues. The CDR3: CASRLAGGLGETQYF. CDR3 coding DNA: TGCGCCAGCAGGCTAGCGGGGGGGCTAGGAGAGACCCAGTACTTC.

This clonotype has ten or more counts. The chain couples TRBV20-1 to TRBJ2-1, with TRBD2 identical over 11 bases. This CDR3 is built from 15 residues. V was pared by 4 bases and J by 4 bases, with 6 bases of the junction left unmatched. Germline values: CDR1 DFQATT, CDR2 SNEGSKA (reference sequence). CDR3 sequence: CSATQLAGEYNEQFF. CDR3 DNA: TGCAGTGCTACTCAACTAGCGGGAGAGTACAATGAGCAGTTCTTC.

The chain uses TRBV4-3 and TRBJ2-1; no reliable D call. From germline, CDR1 is LGHNA and CDR2 YSLEER. Trimming pared 4 bases from V and 4 bases from J, leaving 17 bases between. The CDR3 covers 16 residues. The CDR3 spells CASSPSLGMLYNEQFF. The CDR3 DNA reads TGCGCCAGCAGCCCGAGCCTGGGAATGTTGTACAATGAGCAGTTCTTC.

Note on this clonotype: This sequence may be a read error, since a much larger clone differs from it by one base. The chain joins TRBV28 to TRBJ1-1, with D perhaps TRBD1 (6 bases). CDR1 is MDHEN and CDR2 is SYDVKM in the germline V gene. The CDR3 covers 13 residues. CDR3 sequence reads: CASSPGGRSEALF. Here the CDR3 DNA reads TGTGCCAGCAGCCCCGGGGGGCGGTCTGAAGCTCTCTTT.

This clonotype showed up many times. V gene TRBV5-1 combines with J gene TRBJ2-3; D unclear. Per germline, CDR1 SGHRS and CDR2 YFSETQ. The CDR3 contains 16 residues. The V gene lost 2 bases and the J gene lost 2 bases, with 15 bases spanning the gap. CDR3 sequence reads: CASSFRDKALTDTQYF. As DNA, the CDR3 is TGCGCCAGCAGCTTTCGCGACAAGGCCCTCACAGATACGCAGTATTTT.

This clonotype has a handful of counts. The V call is TRBV15, the J call TRBJ2-7; D may be TRBD2 (6 bases). The V end lost 0 bases, the J end lost 3 bases, and 15 bases lay between the germline ends. The length of the CDR3 is 16 residues. CDR1 is LNHNV and CDR2 is YYDKDF in the germline V gene (reference sequence). The CDR3 nucleotides are TGTGCCACCAGCAGAGATTTTGAGGGAGGTGGCTACGAGCAGTACTTC. It translates to CATSRDFEGGGYEQYF.